This is a list of T cell receptor beta chains from one sample in a study of T-cell memory formation after mild COVID-19. TCRdb itself ran the 5' RACE reads through MiXCR, one entry per CDR3 protein. Of a few hundred thousand distinct CDR3 sequences listed, around a quarter are singletons. Sequencing used PBMCs or a T cell subset sorted from them (not recorded which). The receptors stem from an adult woman who had mild COVID-19 (a few samples of this study predate the infection). Cell type and time point are not known. CDR3s leave out the opening cysteine and the closing phenylalanine or tryptophan. The listing skips clone size in some rows; elsewhere it reads once, few, many or a size class.

J: TRBJ2-2; V: TRBV5-1; size: few; length: 14; CDR3: ASSLVGRIVTGELF
J: TRBJ1-2; V: TRBV2; size: .; length: 12; CDR3: ASSEGLVGYGYT
J: TRBJ1-5; V: TRBV10-2; size: few; length: 11; CDR3: ASTSGQNQPQH
J: TRBJ2-7; V: TRBV5-1; size: .; length: 12; CDR3: ASGAGWRDGEQY
J: TRBJ1-3; V: TRBV7-9; size: .; length: 11; CDR3: ASSSGLRGTIY
J: TRBJ2-2; V: TRBV7-2; size: few; length: 14; CDR3: ASSLSGRAGTGELF
J: TRBJ2-3; V: TRBV10-3; size: .; length: 12; CDR3: AISGGLAGDTQY
J: TRBJ2-1; V: TRBV7-2; size: .; length: 10; CDR3: ASSLLRDEQF
J: TRBJ2-1; V: TRBV27; size: few; length: 14; CDR3: ASSPRGSGALREQF
J: TRBJ2-7; V: TRBV19; size: .; length: 12; CDR3: ASSFLAGDYEQY
J: TRBJ1-1; V: TRBV11-2; size: few; length: 14; CDR3: ASSAQPPPLNTEAF
J: TRBJ2-7; V: TRBV24-1; size: many; length: 15; CDR3: ATSDSRRGLAGEGQY
J: TRBJ2-1; V: TRBV4-2; size: .; length: 14; CDR3: ASSETGASSYNEQF
J: TRBJ2-1; V: TRBV24-1; size: few; length: 14; CDR3: ATSDIPGLAYNEQF
J: TRBJ2-3; V: TRBV6-5; size: .; length: 12; CDR3: ASSYSRQEDTQY
J: TRBJ2-7; V: TRBV6-2/TRBV6-3; size: .; length: 12; CDR3: ASRPTAGGYEQY
J: TRBJ2-7; V: TRBV7-9; size: .; length: 13; CDR3: ASGPTSGRASEQY
J: TRBJ1-1; V: TRBV30; size: few; length: 13; CDR3: AWSGLGAVNTEAF
J: TRBJ2-2; V: TRBV9; size: .; length: 12; CDR3: ASSVDGATGELF
J: TRBJ2-1; V: TRBV5-5; size: .; length: 13; CDR3: ASSLGTGGWNEQF
J: TRBJ2-7; V: TRBV7-7; size: many; length: 12; CDR3: ASSIDWPSNEQY
J: TRBJ1-2; V: TRBV18; size: .; length: 14; CDR3: ASSPPRQGANYGYT
J: TRBJ1-2; V: TRBV7-2; size: .; length: 12; CDR3: ASSSTSVSYGYT
J: TRBJ1-1; V: TRBV6-2/TRBV6-3; size: .; length: 15; CDR3: ASKLPGQEDLNTEAF
J: TRBJ2-4; V: TRBV5-1; size: .; length: 13; CDR3: ASSAGGTSRNIQY
J: TRBJ1-1; V: TRBV7-9; size: few; length: 10; CDR3: ASRPLAGEAF
J: TRBJ2-3; V: TRBV11-2; size: .; length: 18; CDR3: ASRPSWWDSPGQGKDTQY
J: TRBJ2-2; V: TRBV29-1; size: .; length: 12; CDR3: SAGAGAGPGELF
J: TRBJ1-3; V: TRBV12-3/TRBV12-4; size: .; length: 15; CDR3: ASSSSFKTGAGNTIY
J: TRBJ1-1; V: TRBV7-2; size: many; length: 11; CDR3: ASSLYTNTEAF
J: TRBJ1-4; V: TRBV4-1; size: .; length: 15; CDR3: ASSQDRGTASNEKLF
J: TRBJ1-5; V: TRBV18; size: .; length: 13; CDR3: ASSHSQGVDQPQH
J: TRBJ2-3; V: TRBV24-1; size: few; length: 16; CDR3: ATSNGGGAGTSTDTQY